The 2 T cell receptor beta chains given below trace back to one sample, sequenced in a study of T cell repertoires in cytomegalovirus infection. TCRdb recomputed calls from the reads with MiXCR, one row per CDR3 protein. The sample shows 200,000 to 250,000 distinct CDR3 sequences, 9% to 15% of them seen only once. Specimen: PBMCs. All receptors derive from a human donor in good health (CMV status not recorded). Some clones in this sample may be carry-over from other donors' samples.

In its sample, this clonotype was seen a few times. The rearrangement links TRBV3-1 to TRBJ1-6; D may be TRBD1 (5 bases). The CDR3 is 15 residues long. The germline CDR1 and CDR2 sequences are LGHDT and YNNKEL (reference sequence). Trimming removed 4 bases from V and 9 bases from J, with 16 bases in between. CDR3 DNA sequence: TGTGCCAGCAGCCTCGGGCAGAGGGGCAGTTCACCCCTCCACTTT. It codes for CASSLGQRGSSPLHF.

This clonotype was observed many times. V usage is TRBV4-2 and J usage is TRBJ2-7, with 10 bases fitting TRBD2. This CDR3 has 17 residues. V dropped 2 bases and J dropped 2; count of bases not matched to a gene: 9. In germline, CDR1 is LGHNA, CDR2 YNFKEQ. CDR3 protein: CASSQQAGGLTTYEQYF. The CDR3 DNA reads TGTGCCAGCAGCCAACAAGCGGGGGGGCTCACGACCTACGAGCAGTACTTC.